Shown below are 14 T cell receptor beta chains from a single sample sequenced in a study of blood T cell repertoires in COVID-19. The protocol was immunoSEQ multiplex PCR, while the TCRdb copy is restricted to in-frame clones and leaves out a portion. This table holds about 200,000 clones, roughly 94% found once. The sequenced material came from peripheral blood. These receptors all come from a man aged 25-45 years with COVID-19, enrolled during active disease.

CDR3 nucleotides: TGTGCCAGCGCGGCGGATCAACAGGCGTATAAGTTCTTC. Translation: CASAADQQAYKFF. The V call is TRBV18, the J call TRBJ2-1; perhaps TRBD1 as D (5 bases). In germline, CDR1 is KGHSH, CDR2 LQKENI. V lost 8 bases and J 14 bases, leaving 22 bases between the germline ends. The CDR3 extends over 13 amino acids.

This clone was seen only a few times. This chain uses TRBV19 with TRBJ1-2; 7 bases fit TRBD1. V was pared by 3 bases and J by 6 bases, with 10 bases of the junction left unmatched. The germline gives CDR1 LNHDA, CDR2 SQIVND (reference sequence). This CDR3 contains 15 residues. This chain's CDR3 is CASSIWDSRRDGYTF. Here the CDR3 DNA reads TGTGCCAGTAGTATTTGGGACAGTCGAAGGGATGGCTACACCTTC.

The chain is built from TRBV7-9 and TRBJ1-3; 7 nucleotides agree with TRBD1. The CDR3 contains 17 residues. V trimming: 2 bases; J trimming: 0 bases; junction bases outside the gene matches: 7. Per the germline V gene, CDR1 is SEHNR and CDR2 is FQNEAQ (reference sequence). CDR3 residues: CASSLQGGPLSGNTIYF. The CDR3 nucleotides read TGTGCCAGCAGCTTACAGGGGGGACCCCTCTCTGGAAACACCATATATTTT.

The CDR3 DNA reads TGTGCCAGCAGCGGACTAGCGGGGGCAAACAATGAGCAGTTCTTC. Translated: CASSGLAGANNEQFF. The chain is built from TRBV9 and TRBJ2-1; TRBD2 matches at 12 bases. Looked up from germline, CDR1 is SGDLS and CDR2 is YYNGEE. V shed 3 bases, J shed 5 bases, and the junction held 3 bases outside the gene matches. The CDR3 covers 15 residues.

The chain recombines TRBV14 with TRBJ2-3, with D possibly matching TRBD1 (5 bases). Per germline, CDR1 SGHDN and CDR2 FVKESK. The CDR3 loop spans 12 amino acids. Trimming took off 1 base at V and 14 bases at J, with 13 bases between the two ends. CDR3 coding DNA: TGTGCCAGCAGCCAAGGGAAGGGGCCGTGGTATTTT. Residues: CASSQGKGPWYF.

The V and J genes are TRBV19 and TRBJ1-3, with a possible D match to TRBD1 (6 bases). Per germline, CDR1 LNHDA and CDR2 SQIVND (reference sequence). V was trimmed by 7 bases and J by 0 bases, leaving 25 bases between them. CDR3 size: 19 residues. CDR3 loop: CASTAADSGQLLSGNTIYF. The CDR3 DNA reads as TGTGCCAGTACCGCGGCGGACTCCGGACAGCTCCTCTCTGGAAACACCATATATTTT.

This clone came up once. CDR3 DNA sequence: TGTGCCAGCAGCCCCCCGGGACTAGCGGGGGTGGGAGAGCAGTACTTC. It specifies CASSPPGLAGVGEQYF. The rearrangement uses TRBV11-2 and TRBJ2-7; 14 bases are shared with TRBD2. This CDR3 comprises 16 residues. Germline V gives CDR1 SGHAT, CDR2 FQNNGV. J was trimmed by 7 bases and V by 5 bases; bases with no gene match: 10.

The CDR3 nucleotides read TGTGCCAGCAGTTTAAGAGACAGGGTGGTCTATGGCTACACCTTC. Amino acids: CASSLRDRVVYGYTF. The chain uses TRBV28 and TRBJ1-2, with 7 bases aligning to TRBD1. The CDR3 spans 15 residues. Germline V gene lookup returns CDR1 MDHEN and CDR2 SYDVKM. V trimming: 2 bases; J trimming: 4 bases; junction bases outside the gene matches: 7.

This clone has more than one count but fewer than ten. This sequence joins TRBV7-9 and TRBJ2-6, with no clear D. V was trimmed by 4 bases and J by 1 base, leaving 17 bases between them. CDR1 is SEHNR, CDR2 FQNEAQ, per germline (reference sequence). The CDR3 runs to 18 residues. The CDR3 sequence: CASSSYLIQVSGANVLTF. As DNA, the CDR3 is TGTGCCAGCAGCTCATACCTGATTCAGGTGTCTGGGGCCAACGTCCTGACTTTC. Full variable domain (rest looked up from reference TRBV7-9 and TRBJ2-6): DTGVSQNPRHKITKRGQNVTFRCDPISEHNRLYWYRQTLGQGPEFLTYFQNEAQLEKSRLLSDRFSAERPKGSFSTLEIQRTEQGDSAMYLCASSSYLIQVSGANVLTFGAGSRLTVL.

The genes are TRBV6-5 and TRBJ1-2, with 7 bases that match TRBD1. The CDR3 extends over 14 amino acids. The germline CDR1 and CDR2 sequences are MNHEY and SVGAGI. Unmatched junction bases numbered 2, after V lost 4 bases and J lost 0 bases. CDR3 bases: TGTGCCAGCAGTTTCACAGGGGCTAACTATGGCTACACCTTC. Its translation: CASSFTGANYGYTF.

The chain couples TRBV6-4 to TRBJ1-4; 9 nucleotides match TRBD1. Germline assignment: CDR1 MRHNA and CDR2 SNTAGT. The CDR3 is made up of 15 amino acids. Trimming removed 4 bases from V and 2 bases from J; junction bases left unmatched: 2. CDR3 amino acids: CASSAGQGTNEKLFF. DNA for the CDR3: TGTGCCAGCAGTGCAGGACAGGGGACTAATGAAAAACTGTTTTTT.

This chain connects TRBV24-1 to TRBJ1-2; 7 bases are a match to TRBD1. CDR1 is KGHDR and CDR2 is SFDVKD in the germline V gene. The CDR3 is made up of 12 amino acids. The V segment lost 2 bases and the J segment 14 bases; nucleotides outside the gene matches: 7. CDR3 bases: TGTGCCACCAGTGATTCGGAGGGGGCGAAGACCTTC. Amino acids: CATSDSEGAKTF.

The V and J genes are TRBV2 and TRBJ2-3; 7 nucleotides agree with TRBD2. With V trimmed by 8 bases and J by 0 bases, 2 bases remained unmatched. The germline V gene has CDR1 SNHLY and CDR2 FYNNEI. The CDR3 runs to 13 residues. CDR3: CASRGDSTDTQYF. Written as DNA, the CDR3 is TGTGCCAGCCGGGGGGATAGCACAGATACGCAGTATTTT.

CDR3 loop: CASSRRTSTGNDEQFF. In DNA form, the CDR3 reads TGTGCCAGCAGCCGGAGGACTAGCACGGGTAATGATGAGCAGTTCTTC. The V call is TRBV9, the J call TRBJ2-1, with TRBD2 matching 8 bases. The CDR3 runs to 16 residues. The junction had 14 bases not matched to a gene; V was cut back by 4 bases and J by 8 bases. Germline loops: CDR1 SGDLS, CDR2 YYNGEE.